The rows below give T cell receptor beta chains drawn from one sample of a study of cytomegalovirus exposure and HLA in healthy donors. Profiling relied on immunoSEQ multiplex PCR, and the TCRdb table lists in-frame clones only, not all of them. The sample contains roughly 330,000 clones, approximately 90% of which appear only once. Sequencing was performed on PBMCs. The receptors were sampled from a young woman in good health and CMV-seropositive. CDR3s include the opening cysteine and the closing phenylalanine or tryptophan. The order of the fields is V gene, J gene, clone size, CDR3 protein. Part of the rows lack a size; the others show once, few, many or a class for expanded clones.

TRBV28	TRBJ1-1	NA	CASRFYDRANTEAFF
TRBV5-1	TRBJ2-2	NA	CASSLDTMVTGGVSGELFF
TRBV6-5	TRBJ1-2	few	CASRTGGPDYGYTF
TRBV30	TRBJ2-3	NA	CAWSTSSGLTDTQYF
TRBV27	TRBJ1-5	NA	CASSLGTLNQPQHF
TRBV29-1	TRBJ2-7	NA	CSTTGRFPSYEQYF
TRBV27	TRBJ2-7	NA	CASSLGGSSYEQYF
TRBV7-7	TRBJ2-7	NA	CASSPAGSISEQYF
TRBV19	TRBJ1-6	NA	CAVSLSSYNSPLHF
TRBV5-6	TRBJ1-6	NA	CASSLGYNSPLHF
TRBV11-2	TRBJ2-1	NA	CASSLDSRPYNEQFF
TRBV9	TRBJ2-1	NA	CASSVVGLGIYNEQFF
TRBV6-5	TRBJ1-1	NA	CASWDSLGTEAFF
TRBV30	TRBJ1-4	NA	CALRRTTATNEKLFF
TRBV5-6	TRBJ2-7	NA	CASSLVQGTSEQYF
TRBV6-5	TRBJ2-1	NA	CASRGLAGNEQFF
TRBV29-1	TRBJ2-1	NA	CSVLSGNNEQFF
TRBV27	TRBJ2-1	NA	CASSSDGSSYNEQFF
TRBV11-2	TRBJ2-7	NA	CASSLGTDYEQYF
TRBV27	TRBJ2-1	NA	CASSTNRVNEQFF
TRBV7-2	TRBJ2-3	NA	CASSYSGYTDTQYF
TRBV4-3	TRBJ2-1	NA	CASSQDAGAYNEQFF
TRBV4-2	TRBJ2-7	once	CASGPLGLSYEQYF
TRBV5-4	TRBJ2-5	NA	CASSPGTAQETQYF
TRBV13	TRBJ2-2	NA	CASIPTSGGYNTGELFF
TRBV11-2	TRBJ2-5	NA	CASSPQGETQYF
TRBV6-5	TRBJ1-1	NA	CASSYENGGTEAFF
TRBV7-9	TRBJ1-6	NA	CASTRQSSYNSPLHF
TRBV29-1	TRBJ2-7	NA	CSVHSSGGPYEQYF
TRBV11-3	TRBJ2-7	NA	CASSEATGDPYEQYF
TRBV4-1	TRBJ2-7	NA	CASSQDSYEQYF
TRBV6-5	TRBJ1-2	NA	CASSYFGQGFNYGYTF
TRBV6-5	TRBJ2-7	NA	CASRRQFNYEQYF
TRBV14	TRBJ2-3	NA	CASSHTDTQYF
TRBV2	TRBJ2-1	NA	CASSVRARNEQFF
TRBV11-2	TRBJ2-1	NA	CASSLELASYNEQFF
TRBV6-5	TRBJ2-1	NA	CASGRAVSSYNEQFF
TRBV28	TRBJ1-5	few	CASSSRQGAQPQHF
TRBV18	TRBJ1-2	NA	CASSPQDRGRGYTF
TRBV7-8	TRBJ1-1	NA	CASSLAPTVNTEAFF
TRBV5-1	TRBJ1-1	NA	CASSPVVGSGNTEAFF
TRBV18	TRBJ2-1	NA	CASSPGLEVEQFF
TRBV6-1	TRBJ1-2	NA	CASSDSGRGGGYTF
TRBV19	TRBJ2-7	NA	CASSNRPSYEQYF
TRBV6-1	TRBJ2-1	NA	CASSEAQGTYNEQFF
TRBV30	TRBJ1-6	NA	CAWWTGAPLHF
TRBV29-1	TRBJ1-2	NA	CSVPSRGYGYTF
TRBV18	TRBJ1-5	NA	CASSPQGGNQPQHF
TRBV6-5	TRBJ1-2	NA	CASSPIRVGGDTF
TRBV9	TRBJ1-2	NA	CASSVDPQPYGYTF
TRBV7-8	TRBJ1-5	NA	CASSARDSLNQPQHF
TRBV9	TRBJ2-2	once	CASSTQTGELFF
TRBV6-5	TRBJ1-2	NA	CASKGTGVLFGYTF
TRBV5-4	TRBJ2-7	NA	CASSRTGLGEQYF